The next 15 T cell receptor beta chains were all read from a single sample in a study of T cells in Graves' hyperthyroidism and ophthalmopathy. RNA transcripts were the template for amplifying TCR beta CDR3 regions. First-round RT-PCR with HTBI primers amplified the TCR CDR3 region. TCRdb re-derived calls from the multiplex PCR reads in MiXCR, one entry per CDR3 protein. The sample holds approximately 530,000 distinct CDR3 sequences, 16% seen once. Sequencing input: blood. Source of these receptors: a young woman with Graves' hyperthyroidism.

This clonotype came up many times. This chain joins TRBV12-3 or TRBV12-4 and TRBJ2-5; 7 bases line up with TRBD1. CDR3 size: 14 residues. Losses at the gene ends were 6 bases for V and 1 base for J; bases not matched to a gene: 5. In nucleotides, the CDR3 is TGTGCCAGCAGCGTTGAGGGGGCCCAAGAGACCCAGTACTTC. Protein product: CASSVEGAQETQYF.

This clonotype was seen at least ten times. The chain combines TRBV6-1 with TRBJ2-5; 12 nucleotides match TRBD2. This CDR3 has 15 amino acids. V lost 4 bases and J lost 0; bases outside the gene matches: 0. Germline CDR1 is MNHNS and CDR2 is SASEGT. The CDR3 region is CASSGTSGDQETQYF. For the CDR3, the DNA is TGTGCCAGCAGTGGGACTAGCGGGGACCAAGAGACCCAGTACTTC.

Concerning this clonotype itself: Since a much larger clone is just one base distant, this may be a read error. The chain uses TRBV29-1 and TRBJ2-1; 8 bases line up with TRBD2. The CDR3 totals 16 residues. CDR1 and CDR2 (germline): SQVTM, ANQGSEA. The CDR3 DNA reads TGCAGCGTTGAAGGGATCCAGCGGGGGTTCTACAATGAGCAGTCCTTC. Translation: CSVEGIQRGFYNEQSF.

The chain is built from TRBV20-1 and TRBJ2-7, with 11 bases lining up with TRBD2. V lost 3 bases and J lost 4; bases outside the gene matches: 8. Germline CDR1 reads DFQATT; CDR2 reads SNEGSKA (reference sequence). The CDR3 sequence is 15 residues long. The CDR3 spells CSARLLAGGGYEQYF. In nucleotides, the CDR3 is TGCAGTGCTAGGTTATTAGCGGGAGGGGGATACGAGCAGTACTTC.

This clonotype was observed many times. The rearrangement uses TRBV28 and TRBJ1-1; no clear D. CDR3 size: 14 residues. Germline V CDR1 and CDR2: MDHEN, SYDVKM. Deletions cut 4 bases from V and 2 bases from J, with 11 bases between. CDR3 coding DNA: TGTGCCAGCAGTTACCCGAGATCTAACACTGAAGCTTTCTTT. Its protein product is CASSYPRSNTEAFF. The full variable domain, in which reference TRBV28 and TRBJ1-1 provide the parts outside the CDR3, is DVKVTQSSRYLVKRTGEKVFLECVQDMDHENMFWYRQDPGLGLRLIYFSYDVKMKEKGDIPEGYSVSREKKERFSLILESASTNQTSMYLCASSYPRSNTEAFFGQGTRLTVV.

This clonotype came up a few times. The chain has TRBV20-1 and TRBJ2-1; D may be TRBD1 or TRBD2 (5 bases each). Germline V gene lookup returns CDR1 DFQATT and CDR2 SNEGSKA (reference sequence). The V end was cut by 2 bases, the J end by 9 bases, with 23 bases between. The CDR3 is 16 residues long. The CDR3 region has the DNA TGCAGTGCTAGACCGCCGGGGCAGAGACTCTTGGGTGAGCAGTTCTTC. It translates to CSARPPGQRLLGEQFF.

This clonotype was seen repeatedly, ten times or more. J is TRBJ1-1 and V is TRBV27; the D is unclear. In germline, CDR1 is MNHEY, CDR2 SMNVEV (reference sequence). V was trimmed by 3 bases and J by 4 bases, leaving 12 bases between them. CDR3 length: 14 amino acids. Here the CDR3 DNA reads TGTGCCAGCAGTTTGTGGGTGGCGGGCACTGAAGCTTTCTTT. Its translation is CASSLWVAGTEAFF.

This clonotype was seen a few times. V is TRBV25-1 and J is TRBJ1-4, with no clear D. Trimming left V 5 bases short and J 8 bases short, with 18 bases between. Germline V gene data show CDR1 as MGHDK and CDR2 as SYGVNS. The CDR3 is 15 amino acids. The CDR3 spells CASSTQVYGREKLFF. In DNA form, the CDR3 reads TGTGCCAGCAGTACGCAGGTGTACGGCCGGGAAAAACTGTTTTTT.

This sequence joins TRBV12-3 or TRBV12-4 and TRBJ1-1; D is ambiguous. This CDR3 comprises 13 residues. V gave up 2 bases and J gave up 10 bases, with 14 bases separating them. CDR3 bases: TGTGCCAGCAGTTTAAACCCGAAAGTACCAGCTTTCTTT. This sequence encodes CASSLNPKVPAFF.

This clonotype was recorded many times. The chain links TRBV7-9 to TRBJ2-7; a weak D match, TRBD1 (6 bases). This CDR3 has 13 amino acids. The germline V and J ends were trimmed by 4 bases and 7 bases, with 14 bases remaining between them. Germline loops: CDR1 SEHNR, CDR2 FQNEAQ (reference sequence). The DNA for the CDR3 is TGTGCCAGCAGCTCTCAGGGGCGTCAAGAGCAGTACTTC. As protein: CASSSQGRQEQYF.

This clonotype was picked up a small number of times. This chain links TRBV3-1 with TRBJ2-5, with D tentatively TRBD2 (6 bases). The CDR3 extends over 16 amino acids. In germline, CDR1 is LGHDT, CDR2 YNNKEL (reference sequence). The V gene lost 8 bases and the J gene lost 7 bases, with 26 bases spanning the gap. This CDR3 reads CASLDPGLKSPGTQYF. The CDR3 DNA reads TGTGCCAGCCTTGACCCCGGACTAAAAAGCCCAGGGACCCAGTACTTC.

In its sample, this clonotype was seen a few times. The chain recombines TRBV6-6 with TRBJ1-6; no definite D call. Germline lookup yields CDR1 MNHNY and CDR2 SVGAGI (reference sequence). Trimming shortened V by 0 bases and J by 9 bases, and 12 bases separated the two germline ends. CDR3 length: 15 amino acids. CDR3 DNA: TGTGCCAGCAGTTACTCGAGGGCTCTAGCTTCACCCCTCCACTTT. As protein: CASSYSRALASPLHF.

This clonotype came up many times. In DNA form, the CDR3 reads TGTGCCAGCAGTGTGCGATGGGACAGAGGCGGAAGCGGCTACACCTTC. Its translation is CASSVRWDRGGSGYTF. V usage is TRBV12-3 or TRBV12-4 and J usage is TRBJ1-2; 7 bases match TRBD1. V was pared by 5 bases and J by 8 bases, with 17 bases of the junction left unmatched. This CDR3 comprises 16 residues.

The chain couples TRBV19 to TRBJ1-4; the D is unclear. The V gene's germline CDR1 is LNHDA and CDR2 SQIVND (reference sequence). The CDR3 totals 16 residues. Trimming took off 5 bases at V and 1 base at J, with 14 bases between the two ends. This chain's CDR3 is CASSDLPLGTNEKLFF. CDR3 bases: TGTGCCAGTAGTGACCTCCCCCTGGGAACTAATGAAAAACTGTTTTTT.

The V call is TRBV27, the J call TRBJ2-1, with D unclear. The end of the DNA fits TRBJ2-7 better, so the J call may be wrong. CDR3 length: 17 residues. In germline, CDR1 is MNHEY, CDR2 SMNVEV (reference sequence). The DNA for the CDR3 is TGTGCCAGCACCCAACGGTCGGCAGGAATCTCCTACAATGAGCAGTACTTC. Its protein product is CASTQRSAGISYNEQYF.